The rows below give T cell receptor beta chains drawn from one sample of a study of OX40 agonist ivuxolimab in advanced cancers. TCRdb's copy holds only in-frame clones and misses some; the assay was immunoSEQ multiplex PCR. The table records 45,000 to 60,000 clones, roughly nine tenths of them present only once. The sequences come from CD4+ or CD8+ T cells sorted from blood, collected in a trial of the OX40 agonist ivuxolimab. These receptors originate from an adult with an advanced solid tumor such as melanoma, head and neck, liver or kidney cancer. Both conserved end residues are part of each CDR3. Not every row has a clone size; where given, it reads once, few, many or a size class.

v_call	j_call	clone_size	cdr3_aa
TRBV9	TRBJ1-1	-	CASSASGGGLTEAFF
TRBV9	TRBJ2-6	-	CASSVAAGGSPNVLTF
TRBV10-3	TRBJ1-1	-	CAIRGTGPFTEAFF
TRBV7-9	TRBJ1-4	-	CASSGRTGGNEKLFF
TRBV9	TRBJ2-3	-	CASSVGGADTQYF
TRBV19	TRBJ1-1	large	CASSLDGWITEAFF
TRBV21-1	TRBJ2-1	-	CASILRTGPSGEQFF
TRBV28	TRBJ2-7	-	CASSSPDRGWGRQYF
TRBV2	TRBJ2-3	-	CASSENREADTQYF
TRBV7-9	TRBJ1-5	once	CASSSRDGGGNQPQHF
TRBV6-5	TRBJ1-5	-	CASSYGVDQPQHF
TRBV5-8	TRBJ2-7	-	CASNKERLREQYF
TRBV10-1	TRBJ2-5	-	CASSEGLGQYQETQYF
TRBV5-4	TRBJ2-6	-	CASSVQGTGANVLTF
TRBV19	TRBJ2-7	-	CASSNSGRRNEQYF
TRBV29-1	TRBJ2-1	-	CSVRLAGANEQFF
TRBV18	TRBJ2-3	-	CASSRATSEDTQYF
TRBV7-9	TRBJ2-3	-	CASSPPGLSTDTQYF
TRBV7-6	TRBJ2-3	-	CASSLGSAGDTDTQYF
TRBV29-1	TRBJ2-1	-	CSVEIADKIYNEQFF
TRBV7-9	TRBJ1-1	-	CASRQTGGNMNTEAFF
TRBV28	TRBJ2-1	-	CASSLGLAGDEQFF
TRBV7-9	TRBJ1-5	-	CASSTNSNQPQHF
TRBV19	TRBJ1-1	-	CASSISPYTEAFF